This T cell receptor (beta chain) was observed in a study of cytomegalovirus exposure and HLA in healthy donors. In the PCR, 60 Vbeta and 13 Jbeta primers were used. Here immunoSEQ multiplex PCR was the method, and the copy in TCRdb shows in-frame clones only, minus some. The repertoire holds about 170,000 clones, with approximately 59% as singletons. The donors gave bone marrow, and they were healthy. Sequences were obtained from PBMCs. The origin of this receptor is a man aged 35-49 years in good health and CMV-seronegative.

The CDR3 sequence is CASSARGGGYNEQFF. The CDR3 nucleotides are TGTGCCAGCAGTGCCCGGGGAGGAGGGTACAATGAGCAGTTCTTC. This sequence joins TRBV28 and TRBJ2-1, with a tentative D call TRBD2 (6 bases). CDR1 is MDHEN and CDR2 is SYDVKM in the germline V gene. This CDR3 has 15 residues. V was shortened by 5 bases and J by 4 bases, with 15 bases between the two germline ends.